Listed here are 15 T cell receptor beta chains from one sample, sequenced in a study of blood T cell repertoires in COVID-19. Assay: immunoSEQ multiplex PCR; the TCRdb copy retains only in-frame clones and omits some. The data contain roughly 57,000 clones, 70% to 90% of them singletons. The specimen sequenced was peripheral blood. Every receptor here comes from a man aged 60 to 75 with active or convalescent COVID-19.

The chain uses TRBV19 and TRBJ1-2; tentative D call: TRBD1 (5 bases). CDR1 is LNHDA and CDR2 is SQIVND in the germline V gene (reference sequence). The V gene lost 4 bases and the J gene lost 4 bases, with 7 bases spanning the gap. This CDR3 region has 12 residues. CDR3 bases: TGTGCCAGTAGTAATACAGGCTATGGCTACACCTTC. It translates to CASSNTGYGYTF. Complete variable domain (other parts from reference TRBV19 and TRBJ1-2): DGGITQSPKYLFRKEGQNVTLSCEQNLNHDAMYWYRQDPGQGLRLIYYSQIVNDFQKGDIAEGYSVSREKKESFPLTVTSAQKNPTAFYLCASSNTGYGYTFGSGTRLTVV.

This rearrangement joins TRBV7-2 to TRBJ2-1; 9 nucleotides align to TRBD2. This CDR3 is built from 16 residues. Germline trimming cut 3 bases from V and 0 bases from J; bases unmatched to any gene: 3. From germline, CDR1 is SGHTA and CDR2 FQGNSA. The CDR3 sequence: CASSFSGGNSYNEQFF. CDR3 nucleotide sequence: TGTGCCAGCAGCTTTAGCGGGGGCAACTCCTACAATGAGCAGTTCTTC.

DNA of the CDR3: TGTGCCAGCAGCTCTCGTGGGGACAGCATCTATGGCTACACCTTC. It is translated as CASSSRGDSIYGYTF. The rearrangement links TRBV7-9 to TRBJ1-2; 7 bases line up with TRBD1. Germline V gives CDR1 SEHNR, CDR2 FQNEAQ (reference sequence). The J segment lost 4 bases and the V segment lost 4 bases, leaving 9 bases of the junction unmatched. The CDR3 loop spans 15 amino acids. Full variable domain (outside the CDR3, taken from reference TRBV7-9 and TRBJ1-2): DTGVSQNPRHKITKRGQNVTFRCDPISEHNRLYWYRQTLGQGPEFLTYFQNEAQLEKSRLLSDRFSAERPKGSFSTLEIQRTEQGDSAMYLCASSSRGDSIYGYTFGSGTRLTVV.

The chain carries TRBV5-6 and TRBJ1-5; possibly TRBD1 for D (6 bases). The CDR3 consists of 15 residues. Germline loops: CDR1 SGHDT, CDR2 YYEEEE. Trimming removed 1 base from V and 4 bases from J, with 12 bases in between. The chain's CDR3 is CASSLRGLSNQPQHF. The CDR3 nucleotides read TGTGCCAGCAGCTTGAGGGGGTTATCTAATCAGCCCCAGCATTTT.

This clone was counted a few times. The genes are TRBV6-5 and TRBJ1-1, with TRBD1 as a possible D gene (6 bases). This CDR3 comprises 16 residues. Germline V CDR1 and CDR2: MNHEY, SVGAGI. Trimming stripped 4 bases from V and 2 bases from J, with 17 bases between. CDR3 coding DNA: TGTGCCAGCAGTTCCCAAATGTACAGGGTTAACACTGAAGCTTTCTTT. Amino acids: CASSSQMYRVNTEAFF.

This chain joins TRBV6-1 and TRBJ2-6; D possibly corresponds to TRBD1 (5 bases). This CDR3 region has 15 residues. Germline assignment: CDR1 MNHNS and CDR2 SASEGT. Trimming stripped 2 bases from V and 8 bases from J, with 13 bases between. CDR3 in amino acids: CASSETRVAPNVLTF. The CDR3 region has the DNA TGTGCCAGCAGTGAAACCAGGGTTGCCCCCAACGTCCTGACTTTC.

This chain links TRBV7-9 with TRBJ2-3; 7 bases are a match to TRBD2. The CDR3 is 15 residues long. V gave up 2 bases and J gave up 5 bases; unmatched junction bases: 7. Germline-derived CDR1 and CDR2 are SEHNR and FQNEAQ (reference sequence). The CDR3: CASSLRLAEEDTQYF. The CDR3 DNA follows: TGTGCCAGCAGCTTACGGCTAGCGGAGGAAGATACGCAGTATTTT. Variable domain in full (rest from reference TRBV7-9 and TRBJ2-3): DTGVSQNPRHKITKRGQNVTFRCDPISEHNRLYWYRQTLGQGPEFLTYFQNEAQLEKSRLLSDRFSAERPKGSFSTLEIQRTEQGDSAMYLCASSLRLAEEDTQYFGPGTRLTVL.

The CDR3 region is CASSERQVFEQYF. DNA of the CDR3: TGTGCCAGCAGTGAACGCCAGGTATTCGAGCAGTACTTC. The chain joins TRBV6-1 to TRBJ2-7; unclear D gene. The CDR3 sequence is 13 residues long. CDR1 and CDR2 (germline): MNHNS, SASEGT. Deletions cut 2 bases from V and 6 bases from J, with 11 bases between.

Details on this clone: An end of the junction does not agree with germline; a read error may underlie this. The CDR3 spells CAISVRDTSGGLFF. As DNA, the CDR3 is TGTGCCATCAGTGTTCGGGACACCTCAGGGGGGCTGTTTTTT. The V and J genes are TRBV10-3 and TRBJ2-2; 7 bases fit TRBD1. Per the germline V gene, CDR1 is ENHRY and CDR2 is SYGVKD. The CDR3 runs to 14 residues.

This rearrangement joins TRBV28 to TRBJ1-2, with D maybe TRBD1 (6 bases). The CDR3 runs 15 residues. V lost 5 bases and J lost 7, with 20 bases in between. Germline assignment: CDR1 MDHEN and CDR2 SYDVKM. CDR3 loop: CASSTTPNRAPGYTF. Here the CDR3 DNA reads TGTGCCAGCAGTACCACCCCTAACAGGGCGCCTGGCTACACCTTC.

The CDR3 here is CASSVRTSTDTQYF. The CDR3 DNA sequence: TGTGCCAGCAGCGTAAGAACTAGCACAGATACGCAGTATTTT. This sequence joins TRBV11-2 and TRBJ2-3, with D unresolved. Trimming removed 5 bases at V and 0 bases at J, with 9 bases between. Germline CDR1 and CDR2: SGHAT and FQNNGV. The CDR3 covers 14 residues.

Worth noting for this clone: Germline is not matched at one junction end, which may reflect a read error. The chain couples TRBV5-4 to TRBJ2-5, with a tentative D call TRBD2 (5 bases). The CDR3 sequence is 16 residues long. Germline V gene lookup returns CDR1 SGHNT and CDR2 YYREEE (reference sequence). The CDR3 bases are TGTGCCAACAGCTCTCAGATGAGAAAGGGAGAAGAGACCCAGTACTTC. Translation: CANSSQMRKGEETQYF. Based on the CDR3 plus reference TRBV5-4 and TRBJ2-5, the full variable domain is ETGVTQSPTHLIKTRGQQVTLRCSSQSGHNTVSWYQQALGQGPQFIFQYYREEENGRGNFPPRFSGLQFPNYSSELNVNALELDDSALYLCANSSQMRKGEETQYFGPGTRLLVL.

The CDR3 reads CASRRSGQGGSPLHF. The CDR3 DNA follows: TGTGCCAGCAGGAGGTCGGGACAGGGCGGATCACCCCTCCACTTT. The chain has TRBV2 and TRBJ1-6; 9 bases are shared with TRBD1. The length of the CDR3 is 15 residues. Germline-derived CDR1 and CDR2 are SNHLY and FYNNEI. The J segment lost 10 bases and the V segment lost 6 bases, leaving 10 bases of the junction unmatched.

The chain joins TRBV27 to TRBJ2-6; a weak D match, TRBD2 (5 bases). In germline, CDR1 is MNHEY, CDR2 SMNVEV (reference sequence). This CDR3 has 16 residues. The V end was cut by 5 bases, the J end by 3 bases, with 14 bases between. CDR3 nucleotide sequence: TGTGCCAGCAGTCACCGGGATACGAGTGGGGCCAACGTCCTGACTTTC. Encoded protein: CASSHRDTSGANVLTF.

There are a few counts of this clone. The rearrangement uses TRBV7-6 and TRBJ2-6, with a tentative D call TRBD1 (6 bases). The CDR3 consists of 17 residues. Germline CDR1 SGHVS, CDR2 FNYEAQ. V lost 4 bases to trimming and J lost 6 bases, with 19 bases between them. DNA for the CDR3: TGTGCCAGCAGCTCTAGTATGCGTACAGGGAAGGCCAACGTCCTGACTTTC. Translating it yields CASSSSMRTGKANVLTF.